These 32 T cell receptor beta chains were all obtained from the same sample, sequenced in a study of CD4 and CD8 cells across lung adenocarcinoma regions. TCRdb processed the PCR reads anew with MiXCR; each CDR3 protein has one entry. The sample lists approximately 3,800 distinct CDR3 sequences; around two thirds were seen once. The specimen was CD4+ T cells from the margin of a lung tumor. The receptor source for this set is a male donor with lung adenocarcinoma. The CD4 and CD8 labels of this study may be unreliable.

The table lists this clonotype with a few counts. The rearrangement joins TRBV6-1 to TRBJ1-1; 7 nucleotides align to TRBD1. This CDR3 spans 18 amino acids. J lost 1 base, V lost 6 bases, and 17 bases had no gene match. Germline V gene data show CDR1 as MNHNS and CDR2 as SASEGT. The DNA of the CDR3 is TGTGCCAGCAGAAAAAGGGGGCGGGGTGCCGGGGGGAACACTGAAGCTTTCTTT. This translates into CASRKRGRGAGGNTEAFF.

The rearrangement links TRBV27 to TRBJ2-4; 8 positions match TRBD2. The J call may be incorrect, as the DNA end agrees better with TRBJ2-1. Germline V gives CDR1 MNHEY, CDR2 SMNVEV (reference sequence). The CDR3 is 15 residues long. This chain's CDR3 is CASSSRGGRLNEQFF. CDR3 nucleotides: TGTGCCAGCAGTTCCCGGGGGGGACGACTCAATGAGCAGTTCTTC.

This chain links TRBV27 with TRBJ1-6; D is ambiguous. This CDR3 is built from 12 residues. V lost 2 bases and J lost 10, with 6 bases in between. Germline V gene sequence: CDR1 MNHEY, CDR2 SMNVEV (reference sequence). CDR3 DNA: TGTGCCAGCAGTTTAATAGGCTCACCCCTCCACTTT. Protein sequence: CASSLIGSPLHF.

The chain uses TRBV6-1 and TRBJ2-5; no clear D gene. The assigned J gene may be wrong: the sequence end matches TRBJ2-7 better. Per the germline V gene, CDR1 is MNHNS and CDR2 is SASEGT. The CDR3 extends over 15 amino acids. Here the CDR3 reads CASSEAVLLFYEQYF. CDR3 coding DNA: TGTGCCAGCAGTGAGGCGGTTCTCCTATTTTACGAGCAGTACTTC.

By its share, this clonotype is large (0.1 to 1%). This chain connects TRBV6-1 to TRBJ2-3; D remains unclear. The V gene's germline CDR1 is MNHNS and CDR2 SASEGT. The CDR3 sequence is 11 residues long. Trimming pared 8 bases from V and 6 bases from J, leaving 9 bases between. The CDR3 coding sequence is TGTGCCAGCCGATATAGCGATACGCAGTATTTT. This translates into CASRYSDTQYF.

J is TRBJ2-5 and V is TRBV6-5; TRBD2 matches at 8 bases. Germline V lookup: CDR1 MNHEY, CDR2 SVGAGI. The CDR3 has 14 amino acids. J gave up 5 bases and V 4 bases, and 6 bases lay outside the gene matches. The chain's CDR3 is CASSSGGGAETQYF. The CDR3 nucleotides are TGTGCCAGCAGTTCGGGGGGGGGCGCGGAGACCCAGTACTTC.

CDR3 DNA sequence: TGTGCCAGCAGCGCCCTCGGACGTACAGCTAACTATGGCTACACCTTC. This codes for CASSALGRTANYGYTF. The chain has TRBV3-1 and TRBJ1-2; unclear D gene. Trimming took off 5 bases at V and 0 bases at J, with 16 bases between the two ends. The germline V gene has CDR1 LGHDT and CDR2 YNNKEL (reference sequence). This CDR3 has 16 amino acids.

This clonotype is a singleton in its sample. CDR3 nucleotide sequence: TGTGCCAGCAGTGGCGGGACAGGGGGACACCTTATTACGTCTGGGGCCAACGTCCTGACTTTC. Translation gives CASSGGTGGHLITSGANVLTF. This sequence joins TRBV6-1 and TRBJ2-6; TRBD1 aligns across 11 bases. The CDR3 contains 21 residues. CDR1 is MNHNS, CDR2 SASEGT, per germline. V lost 4 bases and J lost 1; bases outside the gene matches: 15.

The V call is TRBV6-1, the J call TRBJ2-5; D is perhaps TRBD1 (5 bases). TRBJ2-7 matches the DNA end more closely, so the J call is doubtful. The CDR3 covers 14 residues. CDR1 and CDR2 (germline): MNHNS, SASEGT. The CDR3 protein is CASSPWQGPYEQYF. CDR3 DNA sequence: TGTGCCAGCAGTCCCTGGCAGGGCCCCTACGAGCAGTACTTC.

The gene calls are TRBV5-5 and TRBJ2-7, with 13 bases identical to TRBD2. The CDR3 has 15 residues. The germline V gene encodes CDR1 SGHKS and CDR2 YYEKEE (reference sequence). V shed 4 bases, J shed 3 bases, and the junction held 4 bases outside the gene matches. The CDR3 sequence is CASSLGTSGNYEQYF. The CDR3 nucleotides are TGTGCCAGCAGCCTCGGGACTAGCGGGAACTACGAGCAGTACTTC.

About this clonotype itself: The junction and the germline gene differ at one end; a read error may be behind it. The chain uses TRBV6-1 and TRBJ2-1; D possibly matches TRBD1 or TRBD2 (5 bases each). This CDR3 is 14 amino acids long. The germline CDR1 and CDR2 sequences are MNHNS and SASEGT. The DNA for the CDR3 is TGTGCCAGCAGTGAAGGGGGCGCGGTCGGGGAGCAGTTTTTC. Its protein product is CASSEGGAVGEQFF.

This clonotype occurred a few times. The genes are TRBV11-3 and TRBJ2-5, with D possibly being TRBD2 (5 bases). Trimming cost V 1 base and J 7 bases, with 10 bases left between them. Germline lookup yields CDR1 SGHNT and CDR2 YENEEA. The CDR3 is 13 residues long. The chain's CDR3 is CASSLGRGGTQYF. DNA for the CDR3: TGTGCCAGCAGCTTAGGACGGGGTGGGACCCAGTACTTC.

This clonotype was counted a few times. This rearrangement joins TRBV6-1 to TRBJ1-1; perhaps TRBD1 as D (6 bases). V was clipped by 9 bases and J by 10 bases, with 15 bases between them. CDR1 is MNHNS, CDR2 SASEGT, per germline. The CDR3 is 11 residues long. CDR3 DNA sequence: TGTGCCAGTAGGGAGGACAGTATAGCTTTCTTT. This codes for CASREDSIAFF.

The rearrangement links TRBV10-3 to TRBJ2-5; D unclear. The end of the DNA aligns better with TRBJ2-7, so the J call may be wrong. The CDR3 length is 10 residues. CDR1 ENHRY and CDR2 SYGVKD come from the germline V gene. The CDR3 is CATNRYEQYF. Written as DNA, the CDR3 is TGTGCCACCAACCGTTACGAGCAGTACTTC.

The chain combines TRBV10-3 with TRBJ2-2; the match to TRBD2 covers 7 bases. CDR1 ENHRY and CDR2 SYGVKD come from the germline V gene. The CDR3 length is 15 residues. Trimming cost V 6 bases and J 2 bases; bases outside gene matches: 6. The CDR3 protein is CAIRPSGTNTGELFF. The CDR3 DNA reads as TGTGCCATCAGACCTAGCGGAACTAACACCGGGGAGCTGTTTTTT.

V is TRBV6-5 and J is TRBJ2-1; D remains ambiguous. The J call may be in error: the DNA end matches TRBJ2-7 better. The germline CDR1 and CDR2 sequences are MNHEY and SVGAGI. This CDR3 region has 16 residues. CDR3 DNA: TGTGCCAGCAGTAACCACTCCGTCTGGGTTTACAATGAGCAGTACTTC. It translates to CASSNHSVWVYNEQYF.

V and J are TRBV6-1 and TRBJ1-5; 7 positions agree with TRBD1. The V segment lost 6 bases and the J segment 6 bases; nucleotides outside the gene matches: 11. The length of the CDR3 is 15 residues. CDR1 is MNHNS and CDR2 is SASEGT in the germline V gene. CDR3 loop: CASRAPTGLGQPQHF. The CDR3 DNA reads TGTGCCAGCAGGGCCCCGACAGGGTTGGGTCAGCCCCAGCATTTT.

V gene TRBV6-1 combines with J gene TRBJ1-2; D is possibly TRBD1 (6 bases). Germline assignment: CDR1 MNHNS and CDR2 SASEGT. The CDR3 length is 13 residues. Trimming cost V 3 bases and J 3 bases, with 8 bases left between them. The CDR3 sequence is CASSDAGDYGYTF. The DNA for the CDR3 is TGTGCCAGCAGTGACGCAGGGGACTATGGCTACACCTTC.

For the CDR3, the DNA is TGTGCCAGCAGTGTAAACAGACAGGGGGGCAATCAGCCCCAGCATTTT. Translated, it gives CASSVNRQGGNQPQHF. The chain links TRBV6-1 to TRBJ1-5; 9 bases map to TRBD1. This CDR3 region has 16 residues. Germline V gene lookup returns CDR1 MNHNS and CDR2 SASEGT. After removal of 4 bases from V and 2 bases from J, the junction contained 6 bases not matched to a gene.

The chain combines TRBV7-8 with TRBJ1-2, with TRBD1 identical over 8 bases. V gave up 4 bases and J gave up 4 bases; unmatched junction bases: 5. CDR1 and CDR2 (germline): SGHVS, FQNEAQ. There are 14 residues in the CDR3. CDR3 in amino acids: CASSSTGDIYGYTF. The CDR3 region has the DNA TGTGCCAGCAGCTCGACAGGGGATATCTATGGCTACACCTTC.

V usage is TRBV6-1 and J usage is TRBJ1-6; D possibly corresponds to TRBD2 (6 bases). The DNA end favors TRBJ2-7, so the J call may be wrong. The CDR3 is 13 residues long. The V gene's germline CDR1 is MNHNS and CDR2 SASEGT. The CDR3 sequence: CASRIGTPLEQYF. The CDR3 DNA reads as TGTGCCAGCAGGATTGGGACTCCCCTCGAGCAGTACTTC.

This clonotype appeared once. The CDR3 spells CASSSPETVQFF. In DNA, the CDR3 is TGTGCCAGCAGTAGCCCCGAAACGGTGCAGTTCTTC. The rearrangement joins TRBV6-1 to TRBJ2-1; D is undetermined. This CDR3 is 12 amino acids long. Per germline, CDR1 MNHNS and CDR2 SASEGT. Trimming removed 5 bases at V and 12 bases at J, with 14 bases between.

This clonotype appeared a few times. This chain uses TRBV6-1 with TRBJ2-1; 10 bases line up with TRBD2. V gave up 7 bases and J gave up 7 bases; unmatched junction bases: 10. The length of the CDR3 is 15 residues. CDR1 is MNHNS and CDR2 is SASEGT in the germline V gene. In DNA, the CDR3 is TGTGCCAGCAAGTCGGAAGCGGGAGGGCGGAATGAGCAGTTCTTC. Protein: CASKSEAGGRNEQFF.

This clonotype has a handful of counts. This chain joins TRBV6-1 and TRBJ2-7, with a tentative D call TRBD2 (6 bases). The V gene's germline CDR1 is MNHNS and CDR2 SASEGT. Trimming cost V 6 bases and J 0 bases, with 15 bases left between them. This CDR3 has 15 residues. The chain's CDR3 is CASRPTRTASYEQYF. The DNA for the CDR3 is TGTGCCAGCAGACCGACTAGAACAGCCTCCTACGAGCAGTACTTC.

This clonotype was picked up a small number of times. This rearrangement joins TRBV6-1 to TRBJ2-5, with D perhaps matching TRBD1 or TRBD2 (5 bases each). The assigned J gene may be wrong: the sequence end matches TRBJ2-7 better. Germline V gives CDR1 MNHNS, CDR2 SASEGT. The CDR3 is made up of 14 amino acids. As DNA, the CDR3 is TGTGCCAGCAGTCCCCGGGGCCGGACCTACGAGCAGTACTTC. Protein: CASSPRGRTYEQYF.

Here the CDR3 DNA reads TGTGCCAGCAGCCCAAACCTAGCGGGAGGCAGGGATGAGCAGTTCTTC. It is translated as CASSPNLAGGRDEQFF. The chain employs TRBV6-1 and TRBJ2-1, with 11 bases that match TRBD2. Trimming at V came to 6 bases and at J to 8 bases, leaving 12 bases not matched to a gene. Germline CDR1 reads MNHNS; CDR2 reads SASEGT. This CDR3 contains 16 residues.

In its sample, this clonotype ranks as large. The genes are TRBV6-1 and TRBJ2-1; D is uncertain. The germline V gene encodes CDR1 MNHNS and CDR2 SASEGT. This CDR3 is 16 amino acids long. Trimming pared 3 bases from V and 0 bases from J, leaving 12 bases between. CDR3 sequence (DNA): TGTGCCAGCAGTGAGCATGCTGACAACTCCTACAATGAGCAGTTCTTC. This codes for CASSEHADNSYNEQFF.

Here the CDR3 DNA reads TGTGCCAGCACCTTAGCGGGAGGAGGGACCCAGTACTTC. It translates to CASTLAGGGTQYF. This chain links TRBV6-1 with TRBJ2-1; 10 bases agree with TRBD2. The last part of the DNA fits TRBJ2-5 better; the J call may be wrong. The germline CDR1 and CDR2 sequences are MNHNS and SASEGT. The CDR3 length is 13 residues.

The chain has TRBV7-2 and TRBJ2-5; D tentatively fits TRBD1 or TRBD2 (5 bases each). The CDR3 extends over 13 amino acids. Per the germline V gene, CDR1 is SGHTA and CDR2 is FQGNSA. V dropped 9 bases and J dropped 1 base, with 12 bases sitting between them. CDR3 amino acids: CASRRGAQETQYF. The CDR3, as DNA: TGTGCCAGTCGACGGGGCGCCCAAGAGACCCAGTACTTC.

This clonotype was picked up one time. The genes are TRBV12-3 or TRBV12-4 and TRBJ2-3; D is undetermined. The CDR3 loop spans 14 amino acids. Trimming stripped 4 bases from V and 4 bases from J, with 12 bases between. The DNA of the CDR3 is TGTGCCAGCAGTTACCTCTCTGTCGCAGATACGCAGTATTTT. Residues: CASSYLSVADTQYF.

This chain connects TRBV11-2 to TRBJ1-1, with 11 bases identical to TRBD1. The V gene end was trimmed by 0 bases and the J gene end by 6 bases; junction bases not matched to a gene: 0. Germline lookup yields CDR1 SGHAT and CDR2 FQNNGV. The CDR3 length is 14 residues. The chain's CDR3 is CASSLEGQGAEAFF. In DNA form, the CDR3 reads TGTGCCAGCAGCTTAGAGGGACAGGGGGCTGAAGCTTTCTTT.

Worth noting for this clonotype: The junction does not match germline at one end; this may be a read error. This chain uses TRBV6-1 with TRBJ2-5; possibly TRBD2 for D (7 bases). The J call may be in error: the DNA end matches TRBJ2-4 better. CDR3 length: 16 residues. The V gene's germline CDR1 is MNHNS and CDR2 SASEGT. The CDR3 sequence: CASREGGGGDKDIQYF. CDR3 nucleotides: TGTGCCAGCAGGGAGGGCGGGGGAGGGGACAAAGACATTCAGTACTTC.